This T cell receptor beta chain was sequenced in a study of liver allograft versus peripheral blood T cells. Study background: Comparative analysis was performed on T cell receptor repertoires from transplanted livers and from recipients' peripheral blood.

A single record per CDR3 protein comes from TCRdb applying MiXCR to the reads. The sample includes under 4,500 distinct CDR3 sequences, 16% of them seen just once. The CDR3 loop spans 15 amino acids. CDR1 and CDR2 (germline): MNHEY, SMNVEV (reference sequence). The ends lost 3 bases at V and 6 bases at J; junction bases unmatched: 4. The clonotype was recovered from a human patient who had a liver transplant. Some T cells may be transferred from the graft donor. The V call is TRBV27, the J call TRBJ1-4; 10 bases agree with TRBD1. The DNA for the CDR3 is TGTGCCAGCAGTTTTTCGACAGGGGGCGATGAAAAACTGTTTTTT. As protein: CASSFSTGGDEKLFF.